This TCR beta chain was found in a study of blood T cell repertoires in COVID-19. The overall study: There were acute and convalescent COVID-19 samples, and they came from the United States, Italy and Spain. Sources were T cells, B-cell-depleted T cells, or PBMCs; the material itself was cDNA or gDNA.

The CDR3 contains 16 residues. Trimming pared 5 bases from V and 0 bases from J, leaving 13 bases between. Germline values: CDR1 LNHDA, CDR2 SQIVND (reference sequence). As handled by the study authors: Scientists estimated how many nucleated cells there were by amplifying reference gene primers. Clones were read by immunoSEQ multiplex PCR, and TCRdb kept only the in-frame ones, dropping some. V, J and clone size derive from that table, while D and trimming were established from the DNA sequence. The sample comprises approximately 670,000 clones, approximately 90% of which are singletons, and approximately 0.3% rests with the top ten.

The sample consisted of peripheral blood. The sequence came from a woman aged 18 to 35 with acute or convalescent COVID-19. The V call is TRBV19, the J call TRBJ2-2; a weak D match, TRBD1 (7 bases). The CDR3 reads CASSGGGEPNTGELFF. DNA of the CDR3: TGTGCCAGTAGTGGAGGGGGCGAACCGAACACCGGGGAGCTGTTTTTT. Full variable domain (outside the CDR3, taken from reference TRBV19 and TRBJ2-2): DGGITQSPKYLFRKEGQNVTLSCEQNLNHDAMYWYRQDPGQGLRLIYYSQIVNDFQKGDIAEGYSVSREKKESFPLTVTSAQKNPTAFYLCASSGGGEPNTGELFFGEGSRLTVL.